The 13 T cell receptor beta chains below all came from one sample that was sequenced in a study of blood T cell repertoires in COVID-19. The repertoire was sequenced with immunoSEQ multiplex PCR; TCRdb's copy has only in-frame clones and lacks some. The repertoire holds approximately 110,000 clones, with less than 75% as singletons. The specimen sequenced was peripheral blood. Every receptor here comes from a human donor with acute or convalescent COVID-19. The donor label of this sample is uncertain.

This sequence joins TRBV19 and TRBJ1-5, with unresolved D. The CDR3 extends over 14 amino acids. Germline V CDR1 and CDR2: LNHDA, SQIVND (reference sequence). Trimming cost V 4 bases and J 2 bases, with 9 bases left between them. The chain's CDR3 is CASSKLLGNQPQHF. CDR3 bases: TGTGCCAGTAGTAAACTGCTTGGCAATCAGCCCCAGCATTTT.

CDR3 sequence (DNA): TGTGCCAGCAGCGCGCGACTAGCGGCGAACACCGGGGAGCTGTTTTTT. Translating it yields CASSARLAANTGELFF. J is TRBJ2-2 and V is TRBV5-5; TRBD2 agrees at 9 bases. The CDR3 extends over 16 amino acids. The junction had 4 bases not matched to a gene; V was cut back by 4 bases and J by 0 bases. CDR1 and CDR2 from the germline V gene are SGHKS and YYEKEE (reference sequence).

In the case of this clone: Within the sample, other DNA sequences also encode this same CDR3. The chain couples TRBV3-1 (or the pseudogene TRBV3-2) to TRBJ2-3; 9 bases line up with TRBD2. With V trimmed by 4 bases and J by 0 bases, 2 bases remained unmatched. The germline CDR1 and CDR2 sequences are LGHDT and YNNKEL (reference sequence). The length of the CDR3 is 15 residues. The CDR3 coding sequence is TGTGCCAGCAGCCCGACTAGCGGTAGCACAGATACGCAGTATTTT. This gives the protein CASSPTSGSTDTQYF.

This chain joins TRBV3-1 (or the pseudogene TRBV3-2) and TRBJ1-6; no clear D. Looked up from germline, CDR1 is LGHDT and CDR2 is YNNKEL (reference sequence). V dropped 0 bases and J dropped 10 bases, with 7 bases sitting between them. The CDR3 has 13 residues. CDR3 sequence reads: CASSQEVRSPLHF. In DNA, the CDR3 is TGTGCCAGCAGCCAAGAGGTCCGGTCACCCCTCCACTTT.

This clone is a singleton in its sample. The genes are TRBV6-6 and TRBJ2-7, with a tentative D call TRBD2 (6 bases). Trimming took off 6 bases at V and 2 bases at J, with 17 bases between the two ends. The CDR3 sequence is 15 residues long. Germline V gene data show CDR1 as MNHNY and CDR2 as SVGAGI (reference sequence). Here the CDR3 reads CASSLYGGVAYEQYF. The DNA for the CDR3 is TGTGCCAGCAGCCTCTATGGCGGGGTAGCCTACGAGCAGTACTTC.

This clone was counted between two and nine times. This chain's CDR3 is CASRLRDSGSNEQFF. The CDR3 coding sequence is TGTGCCAGCAGGCTCCGGGACAGCGGATCGAATGAGCAGTTCTTC. V usage is TRBV2 and J usage is TRBJ2-1; 7 bases match TRBD1. The CDR3 is made up of 15 amino acids. Germline V gene sequence: CDR1 SNHLY, CDR2 FYNNEI. Trimming took 6 bases from V and 7 from J; bases not matched to a gene: 12.

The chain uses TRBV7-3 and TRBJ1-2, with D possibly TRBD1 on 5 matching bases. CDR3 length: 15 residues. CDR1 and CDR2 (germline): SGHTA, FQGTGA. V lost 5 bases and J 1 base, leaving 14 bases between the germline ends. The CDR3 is CASSKGPSLNYGYTF. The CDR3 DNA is TGTGCCAGCAGCAAGGGGCCCTCCCTTAACTATGGCTACACCTTC.

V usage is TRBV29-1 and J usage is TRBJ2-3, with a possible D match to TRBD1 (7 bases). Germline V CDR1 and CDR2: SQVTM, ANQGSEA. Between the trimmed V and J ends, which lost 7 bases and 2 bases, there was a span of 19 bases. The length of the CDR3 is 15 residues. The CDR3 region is CSASDRRGSTDTQYF. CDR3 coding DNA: TGCAGCGCCTCGGACAGGCGGGGATCCACAGATACGCAGTATTTT.

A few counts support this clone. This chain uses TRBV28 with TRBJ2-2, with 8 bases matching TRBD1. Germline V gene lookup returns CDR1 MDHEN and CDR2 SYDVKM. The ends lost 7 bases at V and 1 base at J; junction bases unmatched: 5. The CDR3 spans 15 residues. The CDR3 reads CASTPGQVNTGELFF. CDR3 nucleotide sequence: TGTGCCAGCACGCCGGGACAGGTGAACACCGGGGAGCTGTTTTTT.

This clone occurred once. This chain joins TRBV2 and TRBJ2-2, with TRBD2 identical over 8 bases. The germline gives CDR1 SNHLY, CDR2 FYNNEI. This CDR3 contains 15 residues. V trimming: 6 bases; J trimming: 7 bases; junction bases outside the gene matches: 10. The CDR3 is CASRLGTRIVGELFF. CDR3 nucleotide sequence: TGTGCCAGCAGATTAGGGACTAGGATCGTCGGGGAGCTGTTTTTT.

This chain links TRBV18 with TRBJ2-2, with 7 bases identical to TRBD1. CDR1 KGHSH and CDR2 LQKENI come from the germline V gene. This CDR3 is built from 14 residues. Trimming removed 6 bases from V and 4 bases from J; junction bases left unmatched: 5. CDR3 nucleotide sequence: TGTGCCAGCTCTCTCGGGACAGTCACCGGGGAGCTGTTTTTT. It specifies CASSLGTVTGELFF. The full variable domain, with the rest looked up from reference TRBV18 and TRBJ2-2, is NAGVMQNPRHLVRRRGQEARLRCSPMKGHSHVYWYRQLPEEGLKFMVYLQKENIIDESGMPKERFSAEFPKEGPSILRIQQVVRGDSAAYFCASSLGTVTGELFFGEGSRLTVL.

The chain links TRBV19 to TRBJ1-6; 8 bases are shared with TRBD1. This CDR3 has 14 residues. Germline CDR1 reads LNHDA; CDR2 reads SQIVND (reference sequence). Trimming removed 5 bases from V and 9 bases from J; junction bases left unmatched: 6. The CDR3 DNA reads TGTGCCAGTAGTCGCGGACAGGGTGGTTCACCCCTCCACTTT. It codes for CASSRGQGGSPLHF. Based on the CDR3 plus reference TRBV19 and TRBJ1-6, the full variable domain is DGGITQSPKYLFRKEGQNVTLSCEQNLNHDAMYWYRQDPGQGLRLIYYSQIVNDFQKGDIAEGYSVSREKKESFPLTVTSAQKNPTAFYLCASSRGQGGSPLHFGNGTRLTVT.

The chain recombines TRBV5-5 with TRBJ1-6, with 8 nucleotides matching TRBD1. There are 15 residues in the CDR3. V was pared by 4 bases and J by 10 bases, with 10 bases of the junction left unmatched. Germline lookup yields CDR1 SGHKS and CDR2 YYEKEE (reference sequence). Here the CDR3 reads CASSAEYRGGSPLHF. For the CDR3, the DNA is TGTGCCAGCAGCGCAGAATACAGGGGGGGGTCACCCCTCCACTTT.